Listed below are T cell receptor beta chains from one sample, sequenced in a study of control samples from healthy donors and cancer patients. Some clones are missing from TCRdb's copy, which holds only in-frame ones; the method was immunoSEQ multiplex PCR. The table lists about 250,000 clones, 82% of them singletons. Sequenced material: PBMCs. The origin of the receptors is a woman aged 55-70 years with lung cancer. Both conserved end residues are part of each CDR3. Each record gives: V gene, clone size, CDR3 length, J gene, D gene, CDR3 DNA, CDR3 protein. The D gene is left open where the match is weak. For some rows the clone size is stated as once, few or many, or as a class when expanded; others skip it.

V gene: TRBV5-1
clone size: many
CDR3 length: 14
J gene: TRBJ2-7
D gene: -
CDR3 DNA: TGCGCCAGCAGCCCCAGTAGAAGCTCCTACGAGCAGTACTTC
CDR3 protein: CASSPSRSSYEQYF

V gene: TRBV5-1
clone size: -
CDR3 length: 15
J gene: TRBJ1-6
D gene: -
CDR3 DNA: TGCGCCAGCAGCTTGGGACAGTCCTATAATTCACCCCTCCACTTT
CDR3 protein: CASSLGQSYNSPLHF

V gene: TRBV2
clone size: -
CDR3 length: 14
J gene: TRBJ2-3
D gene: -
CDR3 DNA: TGTGCCAGCAGTTGGGGCCCCTCCCCAGATACGCAGTATTTT
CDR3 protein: CASSWGPSPDTQYF

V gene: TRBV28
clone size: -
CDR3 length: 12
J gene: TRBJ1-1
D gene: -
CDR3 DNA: TGTGCCAGCAGCCACGGGTACACTGAAGCTTTCTTT
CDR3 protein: CASSHGYTEAFF

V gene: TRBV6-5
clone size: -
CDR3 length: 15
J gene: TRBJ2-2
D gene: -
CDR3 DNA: TGTGCCAGCAGTTTCCCTCTCGACTCTGGCGGGGAGCTGTTTTTT
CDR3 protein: CASSFPLDSGGELFF

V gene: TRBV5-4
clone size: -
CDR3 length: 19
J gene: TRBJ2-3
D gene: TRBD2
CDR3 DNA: TGTGCCAGCAGCCCCTCGACTAGCGGGGGGCGATATAGCACAGATACGCAGTATTTT
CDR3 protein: CASSPSTSGGRYSTDTQYF

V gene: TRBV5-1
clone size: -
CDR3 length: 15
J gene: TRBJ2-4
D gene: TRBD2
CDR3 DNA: TGCGCCAGCAGCTTGCAAGCGGGAGGGCTGGACATTCAGTACTTC
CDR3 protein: CASSLQAGGLDIQYF

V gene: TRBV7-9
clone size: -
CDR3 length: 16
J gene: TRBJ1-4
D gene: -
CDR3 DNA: TGTGCCAGCAGCTTAGGGATTGAAGCGAGTAATGAAAAACTGTTTTTT
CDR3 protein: CASSLGIEASNEKLFF

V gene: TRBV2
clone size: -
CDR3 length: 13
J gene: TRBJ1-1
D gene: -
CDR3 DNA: TGTGCCACCACCGGGGAAATGAACACTGAAGCTTTCTTT
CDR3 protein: CATTGEMNTEAFF

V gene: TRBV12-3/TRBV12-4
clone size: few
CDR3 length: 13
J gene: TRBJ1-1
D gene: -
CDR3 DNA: TGTGCCAGCAGTTTGAACGGTAACACTGAAGCTTTCTTT
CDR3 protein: CASSLNGNTEAFF